This TCR beta chain was found in a study of chemoradiotherapy in HPV16-positive cancers (dated by TCRdb to the early 2020s). About the investigation overall: Functional T-cell assays on cells from a couple of HPV16-positive patients defined candidate HPV-specific T-cell clones and common TCR motifs. The study asked whether T-cell immunity to the HPV oncoproteins E6 and E7 changes during chemoradiotherapy and whether this immunity affects survival. Next, the candidate HPV-specific TCRs and motifs were followed in TCR repertoires from around 91 patients with HPV-related cancers.

Notes on this clone: What antigen it recognizes has not been identified. No much larger clone exists at a distance of one base, and base qualities are not known.

General study outcomes and caveats: Expansion of candidate HPV-specific clones and E7-related TCR motifs was observed in the tumor microenvironment during treatment, whereas no such expansion was observed for non-HPV-specific T cells. In HPV16-positive patients, expansion of HPV-responsive T cells during chemoradiotherapy was found to be associated with improved recurrence-free survival. The functional definition of HPV-specific T cells was derived from only a couple of HPV16-positive patients, and the survival association was reported for HPV16-positive patients.

Because repertoires were sampled repeatedly during chemoradiotherapy, clonal expansion in the tumor microenvironment could be followed. Libraries came from the immunoSEQ multiplex PCR assay. TCRdb obtained this table from immuneACCESS and retained in-frame rearrangements with V and J assigned. These tables miss some clones; where compared with another copy, unresolved V genes account for less than half of the shortfall, and the remainder is unexplained. Here the sample has about 25,000 clones; roughly nine tenths occur a single time. Clones ranked in the top ten supply 22% of the sample. The V end gives up 2 bases and the J end 1 base, leaving 4 bases in the junction not matched to a gene. The CDR3 has 15 amino acids, counting the end cysteine and phenylalanine. Only the CDR3 portion is preserved as DNA: 45 bases, with reading frame beginning at the first base. Reading the germline V gene (reference sequence) gives CDR1 SGHAT and CDR2 FQDESV.

This receptor was identified in a human donor with HPV-associated anogenital cancer. In this chain, TRBV11-1 is recombined with TRBJ1-1, and TRBD1 matches 7 of the central bases. This specimen consisted of blood, obtained from a patient who underwent chemoradiotherapy. The CDR3: CASSLITGANTEAFF. The DNA is as follows: TGTGCCAGCAGCTTAATTACAGGGGCGAACACTGAAGCTTTCTTT.